A selection of T cell receptor beta chains follows, all from one sample in a study of T cells in Graves' hyperthyroidism and ophthalmopathy. MiXCR was run by TCRdb on the multiplex PCR reads, yielding one entry per CDR3 protein. Of around 290,000 distinct CDR3 sequences listed, 15% to 20% are singletons. Sequenced material: blood. Source of these receptors: a woman aged 60-75 years with Graves' ophthalmopathy. CDR3s include the opening cysteine and the closing phenylalanine or tryptophan.

j_gene	v_gene	CDR3aa
TRBJ2-1	TRBV28	CASSSARPLAGRGTYNEQFF
TRBJ1-5	TRBV12-3/TRBV12-4	CASSPRLRASQHF
TRBJ2-7	TRBV11-2	CASSLAGTLTYEQYF
TRBJ2-3	TRBV10-3	CAISFDSTDTQYF
TRBJ2-7	TRBV7-9	CASSGDGASYEQYF
TRBJ2-5	TRBV5-6	CASSLYRRETQYF
TRBJ1-2	TRBV10-3	CAISDRRTRWNYGYTF
TRBJ1-5	TRBV4-1	CASSPTGVKQPQHF
TRBJ2-1	TRBV5-1	CASSFGEEEQFF
TRBJ1-5	TRBV7-2	CASSLGQARYQPQHF
TRBJ2-7	TRBV10-3	CAISETGSLYEQYF
TRBJ1-1	TRBV6-1	CASTEGHMNTEAFF
TRBJ1-4	TRBV30	CAWSVGGANEKLFF
TRBJ1-2	TRBV5-5	CASSSLGANYGYTF
TRBJ1-2	TRBV9	CASSDVGYVGVGGYTF
TRBJ1-3	TRBV5-1	CASSGLKDNTIYF
TRBJ2-2	TRBV12-5	CASGRGEGNTGELFF
TRBJ1-5	TRBV20-1	CSARSGHSNQPQHF
TRBJ2-5	TRBV3-1	CASSQDRTSGITNF
TRBJ1-2	TRBV25-1	CASSDPTGYGYTF
TRBJ2-1	TRBV11-2	CASSGLAGPYNEQFF
TRBJ1-5	TRBV19	CASSSGLGILKGQPQHF
TRBJ2-1	TRBV9	CASSVVPGLSNEQFF
TRBJ2-5	TRBV5-5	CASSNLQGAQTQYF
TRBJ1-3	TRBV6-2/TRBV6-3	CASYRGLYGNTIYF
TRBJ2-4	TRBV12-3/TRBV12-4	CASSLRDGKIQYF
TRBJ2-7	TRBV5-1	CASSPAAFSSYEQYF
TRBJ2-5	TRBV28	CASSQARGYETQYF
TRBJ2-1	TRBV5-1	CASSLSAGSEQFF
TRBJ2-3	TRBV30	CAIGKTGSFADTQYF
TRBJ1-2	TRBV20-1	CSALTGGLGGYTF
TRBJ1-2	TRBV12-3/TRBV12-4	CASLPATGRGTF
TRBJ2-5	TRBV28	CASSQGWVETQYF
TRBJ1-2	TRBV24-1	CATSDSGREGGYTF
TRBJ2-7	TRBV18	CASSRQDEQYF
TRBJ2-7	TRBV7-3	CASSLFPGGGYEQYF
TRBJ1-6	TRBV28	CASRRFESYNSPLHF
TRBJ2-6	TRBV7-9	CASSLRLAGGLAGANVLTF
TRBJ1-4	TRBV10-3	CAIRPGQGPATNEKLFF
TRBJ1-5	TRBV9	CASSVTDRADQPQHF
TRBJ2-7	TRBV19	CASSVEDGSEQYF
TRBJ2-1	TRBV20-1	CSARDTERASYNEQFF
TRBJ2-7	TRBV9	CASSPESRTGFYEQYF
TRBJ1-6	TRBV5-1	CASSLMGPEPSSSYNSPLHF
TRBJ1-1	TRBV19	CASSIQGAAEAFF